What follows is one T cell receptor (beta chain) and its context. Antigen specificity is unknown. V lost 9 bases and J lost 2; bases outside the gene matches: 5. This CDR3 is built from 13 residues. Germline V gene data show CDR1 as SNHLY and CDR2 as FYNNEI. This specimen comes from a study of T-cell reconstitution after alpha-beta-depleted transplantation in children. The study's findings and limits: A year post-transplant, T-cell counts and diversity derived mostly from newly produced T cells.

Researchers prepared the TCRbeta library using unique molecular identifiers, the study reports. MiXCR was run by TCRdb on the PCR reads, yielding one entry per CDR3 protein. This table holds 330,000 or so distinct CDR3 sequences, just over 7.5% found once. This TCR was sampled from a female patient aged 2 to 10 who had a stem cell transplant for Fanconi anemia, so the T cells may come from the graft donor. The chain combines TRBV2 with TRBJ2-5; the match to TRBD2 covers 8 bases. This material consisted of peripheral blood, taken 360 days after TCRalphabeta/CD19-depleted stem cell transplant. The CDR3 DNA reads TGTGCCAGTCAGCGGGGGCAACAAGAGACCCAGTACTTC. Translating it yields CASQRGQQETQYF.